The count of the clone carrying this T cell receptor beta chain is one. Antigen: not known. This CDR3 has 16 residues. Germline lookup yields CDR1 SGHRS and CDR2 YFSETQ. V dropped 4 bases and J dropped 4; count of bases not matched to a gene: 6. TCRdb keeps only in-frame clones here, not all; method: immunoSEQ multiplex PCR. The table records about 2.1 million clones, over 85% of them present only once. The naive CD8 fraction comprised CD45RO-negative cells positively selected for CCR7 and excluded terminally differentiated effector memory CD45RA+ cells. This sample is part of a study of shared clonotypes between healthy human individuals. General observations from the study: Clonotypes shared by all four donors outscored non-shared clonotypes in generation probability.

Specimen: naive CD8+ T cells from PBMCs. This clonotype originated in a man between 18 and 35 years old in good health. Some clones in this sample may be carry-over from other donors' samples. This rearrangement joins TRBV5-1 to TRBJ2-1; 12 nucleotides line up with TRBD2. The CDR3 sequence is CASSPGLAGRYNEQFF. The CDR3 DNA is TGCGCCAGCAGCCCCGGACTAGCGGGAAGATACAATGAGCAGTTCTTC. Together with reference TRBV5-1 and TRBJ2-1, the CDR3 gives the full variable domain: KAGVTQTPRYLIKTRGQQVTLSCSPISGHRSVSWYQQTPGQGLQFLFEYFSETQRNKGNFPGRFSGRQFSNSRSEMNVSTLELGDSALYLCASSPGLAGRYNEQFFGPGTRLTVL.